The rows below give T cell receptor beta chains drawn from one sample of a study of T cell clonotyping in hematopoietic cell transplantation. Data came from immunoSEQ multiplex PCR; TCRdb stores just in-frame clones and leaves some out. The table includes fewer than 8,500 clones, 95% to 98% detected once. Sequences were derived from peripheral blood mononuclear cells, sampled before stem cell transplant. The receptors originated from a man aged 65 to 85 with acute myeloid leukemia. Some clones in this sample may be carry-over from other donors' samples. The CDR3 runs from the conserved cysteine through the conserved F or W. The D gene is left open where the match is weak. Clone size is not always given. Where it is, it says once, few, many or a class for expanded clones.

cdr3_nt: TGTGCCAGTAGTATAGGATCACCCGGGGTCGGTCAGCCCCAGCATTTT; cdr3_aa: CASSIGSPGVGQPQHF; v_call: TRBV19; clone_size: once; j_call: TRBJ1-5; d_call: .
cdr3_nt: TGTGCCAGCAGATACCCGGGCCCAAGGGACGGGGAGCTGTTTTTT; cdr3_aa: CASRYPGPRDGELFF; v_call: TRBV7-6; clone_size: .; j_call: TRBJ2-2; d_call: .
cdr3_nt: TGCGCCAGCAGATCCGGGACAGAGAACGAGCAGTACTTC; cdr3_aa: CASRSGTENEQYF; v_call: TRBV4-1; clone_size: .; j_call: TRBJ2-7; d_call: TRBD1
cdr3_nt: TGTGCCAGCGAGACCCCCCAATTCTCTGGAAACACCATATATTTT; cdr3_aa: CASETPQFSGNTIYF; v_call: TRBV2; clone_size: .; j_call: TRBJ1-3; d_call: .
cdr3_nt: TGCGCCAGCAGCTTTATAGGGGACGGTACAGATACGCAGTATTTT; cdr3_aa: CASSFIGDGTDTQYF; v_call: TRBV5-1; clone_size: .; j_call: TRBJ2-3; d_call: .
cdr3_nt: TGCGCCAGCAGCTTGGAAAGGGGTCAGCCAGAGACCCAGTACTTC; cdr3_aa: CASSLERGQPETQYF; v_call: TRBV5-1; clone_size: .; j_call: TRBJ2-5; d_call: .
cdr3_nt: TGTGCCAGCAGCCAAGAACTTTGGCAGCCCCAGCATTTT; cdr3_aa: CASSQELWQPQHF; v_call: TRBV14; clone_size: .; j_call: TRBJ1-5; d_call: .
cdr3_nt: TGTGCCAGCAGTTTTAGGAGGAGAAATGAAAAACTGTTTTTT; cdr3_aa: CASSFRRRNEKLFF; v_call: TRBV27; clone_size: .; j_call: TRBJ1-4; d_call: .
cdr3_nt: TGTGCCAGTAGAGGCCCGGGACAGGGGAAGGATCAGCCCCAGCATTTT; cdr3_aa: CASRGPGQGKDQPQHF; v_call: TRBV19; clone_size: .; j_call: TRBJ1-5; d_call: TRBD1
cdr3_nt: TGTGCCAGCAGTGAAGGAGGAGTCTTGTACGAGCAGTACTTC; cdr3_aa: CASSEGGVLYEQYF; v_call: TRBV2; clone_size: once; j_call: TRBJ2-7; d_call: .
cdr3_nt: TGTGCCAGCAGCGTAGCGCCTAACTATGGCTACACCTTC; cdr3_aa: CASSVAPNYGYTF; v_call: TRBV9; clone_size: .; j_call: TRBJ1-2; d_call: .
cdr3_nt: TGTGCCAGCAGCCCCAACAGGGGTAACACCGGGGAGCTGTTTTTT; cdr3_aa: CASSPNRGNTGELFF; v_call: TRBV7-3; clone_size: once; j_call: TRBJ2-2; d_call: TRBD1
cdr3_nt: TGCAGCGTTGGTACGCGGACTAACTATGGCTACACCTTC; cdr3_aa: CSVGTRTNYGYTF; v_call: TRBV29-1; clone_size: .; j_call: TRBJ1-2; d_call: .
cdr3_nt: TGTGCCAGCAGACCTGAGTACACCGGGGAGCTGTTTTTT; cdr3_aa: CASRPEYTGELFF; v_call: TRBV27; clone_size: .; j_call: TRBJ2-2; d_call: .
cdr3_nt: TGTGCCAGCAGCGTAGTTACGACCGGGGTCACTGAAGCTTTCTTT; cdr3_aa: CASSVVTTGVTEAFF; v_call: TRBV9; clone_size: .; j_call: TRBJ1-1; d_call: .
cdr3_nt: TGTGCCAGCAGCTCCTGGGTAGAGAGCTACACCTTC; cdr3_aa: CASSSWVESYTF; v_call: TRBV7-2; clone_size: .; j_call: TRBJ1-2; d_call: .
cdr3_nt: TGTGCCTGGAGTGTACGTGGGAGCAATCAGCCCCAGCATTTT; cdr3_aa: CAWSVRGSNQPQHF; v_call: TRBV30; clone_size: .; j_call: TRBJ1-5; d_call: .
cdr3_nt: TGTGCCAGCAGCCAATCCCTCCGAGGGGGAACTGAAGCTTTCTTT; cdr3_aa: CASSQSLRGGTEAFF; v_call: TRBV4-2; clone_size: .; j_call: TRBJ1-1; d_call: .
cdr3_nt: TGCAGCGTCGGGACAGGGGGTCCGGGCACTGAAGCTTTCTTT; cdr3_aa: CSVGTGGPGTEAFF; v_call: TRBV29-1; clone_size: .; j_call: TRBJ1-1; d_call: TRBD1
cdr3_nt: TGTGCCAGCAGCTTAGGGTCAGGGCTGGATGGCTACACCTTC; cdr3_aa: CASSLGSGLDGYTF; v_call: TRBV7-2; clone_size: .; j_call: TRBJ1-2; d_call: .
cdr3_nt: TGTGCCAGCAGCTTAGACAGTCTGGCGCCCCAGCATTTT; cdr3_aa: CASSLDSLAPQHF; v_call: TRBV11-2; clone_size: .; j_call: TRBJ1-5; d_call: .
cdr3_nt: TGTGCCAGCAGCTTATTGGTTTATAGCAATCAGCCCCAGCATTTT; cdr3_aa: CASSLLVYSNQPQHF; v_call: TRBV7-2; clone_size: .; j_call: TRBJ1-5; d_call: .
cdr3_nt: TGTGCCAGCAGTTACTCTCTGGACCTCGACGAGCAGTACTTC; cdr3_aa: CASSYSLDLDEQYF; v_call: TRBV6-5; clone_size: .; j_call: TRBJ2-7; d_call: .
cdr3_nt: TGTGCCTGGAGAGAGACAGGGCGCTCCTACGAGCAGTACTTC; cdr3_aa: CAWRETGRSYEQYF; v_call: TRBV30; clone_size: .; j_call: TRBJ2-7; d_call: TRBD1
cdr3_nt: TGCGCCAGCAGCTTGGGACAGTTGATCGGGGAGACCCAGTACTTC; cdr3_aa: CASSLGQLIGETQYF; v_call: TRBV5-1; clone_size: .; j_call: TRBJ2-5; d_call: .